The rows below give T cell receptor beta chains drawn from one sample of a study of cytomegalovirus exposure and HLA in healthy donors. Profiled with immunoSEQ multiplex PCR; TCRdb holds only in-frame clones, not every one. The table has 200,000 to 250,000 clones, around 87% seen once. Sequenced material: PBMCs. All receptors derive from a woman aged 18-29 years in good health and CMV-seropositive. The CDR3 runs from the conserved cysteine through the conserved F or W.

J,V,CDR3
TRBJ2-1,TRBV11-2,CASSLDLGGSSYNEQFF
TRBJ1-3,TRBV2,CASSGIQGGNTIYF
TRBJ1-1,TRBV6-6,CASLGTVMNTEAFF
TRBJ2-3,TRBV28,CASSTRLAGGGADTQYF
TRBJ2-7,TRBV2,CASSWTSGRREQYF
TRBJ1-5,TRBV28,CASSRDLTGGLVDQPQHF
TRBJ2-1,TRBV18,CASSPLEGTGNEQFF
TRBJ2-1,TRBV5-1,CASSSGTGVNNEQFF
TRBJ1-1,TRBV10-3,CAIRENTGTDNTEAFF
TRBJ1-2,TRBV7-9,CASSSLGGNGDGYTF
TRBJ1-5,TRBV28,CASSFGTGVDQPQHF
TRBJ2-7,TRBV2,CASRDFSGFYEQYF
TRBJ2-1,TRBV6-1,CASSDGTSAYNEQFF
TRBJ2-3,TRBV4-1,CASSQWTSGSGAPDTQYF
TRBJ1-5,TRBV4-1,CASSQEVGQFNQPQHF
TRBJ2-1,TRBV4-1,CASSPSGQGFNEQFF
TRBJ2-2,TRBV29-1,CSARQGNTGELFF
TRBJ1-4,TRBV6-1,CASSEGGTGGEKLFF
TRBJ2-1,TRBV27,CASSLSNSGGEQFF
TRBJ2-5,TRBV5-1,CASSLASDRQETQYF
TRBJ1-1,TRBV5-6,CASSLLVGMTTEAFF
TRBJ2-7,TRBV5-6,CASSLGGGQWEQYF
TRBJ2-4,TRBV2,CASRRRGAAKNIQYF
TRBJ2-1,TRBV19,CASSIQLENEQFF
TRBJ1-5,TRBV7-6,CASSPQGDQPQHF
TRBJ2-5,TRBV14,CASSPIWGQGGETQYF
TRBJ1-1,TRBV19,CASTIGQGSTEAFF
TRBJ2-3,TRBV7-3,CASSLRTDTQYF
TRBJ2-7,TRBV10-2,CASSESVYRNRGYEQYF
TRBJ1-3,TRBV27,CASSIGQGHTIYF
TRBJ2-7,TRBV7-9,CASSPRTSGDYEQYF
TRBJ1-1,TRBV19,CASSPWDSNTEAFF
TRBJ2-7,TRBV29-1,CSVIGLVSYEQYF
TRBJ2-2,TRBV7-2,CASSFPLAGANTGELFF
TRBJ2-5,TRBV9,CASSSWDSKQETQYF
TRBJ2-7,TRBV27,CASSASGASRYEQYF
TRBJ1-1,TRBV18,CASSPGVENTEAFF
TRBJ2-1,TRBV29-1,CSVEKMASGHNEQFF
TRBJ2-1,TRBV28,CASSSTDRSNEQFF
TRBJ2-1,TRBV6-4,CASSLAGTEPYNEQFF
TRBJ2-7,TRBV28,CASSLAYEQYF
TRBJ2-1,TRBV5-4,CASSIPTGSNEQFF
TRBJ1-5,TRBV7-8,CASSLDPGHYNQPQHF
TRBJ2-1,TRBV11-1,CASSLATSGRKNEQFF
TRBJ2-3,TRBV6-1,CASSKAGLTDTQYF
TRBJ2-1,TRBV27,CASSLSPGYEQFF
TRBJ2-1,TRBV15,CATSRGGKGLAGNEQFF
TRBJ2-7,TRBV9,CASSPGGQAYEQYF
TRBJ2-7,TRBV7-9,CASSPGLALYF
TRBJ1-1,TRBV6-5,CASSRTGLEAFF